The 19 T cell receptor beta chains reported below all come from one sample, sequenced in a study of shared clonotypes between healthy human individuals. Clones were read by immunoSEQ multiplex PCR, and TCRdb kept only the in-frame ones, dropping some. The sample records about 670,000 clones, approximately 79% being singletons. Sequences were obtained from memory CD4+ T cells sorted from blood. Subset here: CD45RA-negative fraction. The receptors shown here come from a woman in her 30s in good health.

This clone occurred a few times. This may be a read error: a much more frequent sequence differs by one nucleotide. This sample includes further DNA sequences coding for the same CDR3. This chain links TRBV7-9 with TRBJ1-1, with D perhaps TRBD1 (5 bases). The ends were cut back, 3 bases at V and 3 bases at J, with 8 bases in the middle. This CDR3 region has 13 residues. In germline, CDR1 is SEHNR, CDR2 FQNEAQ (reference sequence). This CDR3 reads CASSLQGDTEAFF. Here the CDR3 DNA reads TGTGCCAGCAGCTTGCAGGGTGACACTGAAGCTTTCTTT.

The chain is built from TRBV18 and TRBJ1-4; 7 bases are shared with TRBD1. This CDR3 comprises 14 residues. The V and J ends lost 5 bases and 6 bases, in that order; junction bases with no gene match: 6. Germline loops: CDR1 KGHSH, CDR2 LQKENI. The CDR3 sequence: CASSGTGTDEKLFF. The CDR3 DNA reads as TGTGCCAGCTCAGGAACCGGGACAGATGAAAAACTGTTTTTT.

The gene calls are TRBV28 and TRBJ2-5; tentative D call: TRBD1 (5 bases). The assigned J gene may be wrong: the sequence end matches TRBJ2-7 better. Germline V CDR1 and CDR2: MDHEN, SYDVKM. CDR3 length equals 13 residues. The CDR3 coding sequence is TGTGCCAGCAGTTTGCCAGGGAACGACGAGCAGTACTTC. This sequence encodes CASSLPGNDEQYF.

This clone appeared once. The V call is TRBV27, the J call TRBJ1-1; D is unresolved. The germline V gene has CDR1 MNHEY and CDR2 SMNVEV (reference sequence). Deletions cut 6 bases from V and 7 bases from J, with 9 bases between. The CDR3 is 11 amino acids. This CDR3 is CASSTLGEAFF. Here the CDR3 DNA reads TGTGCCAGCAGCACGTTGGGTGAAGCTTTCTTT.

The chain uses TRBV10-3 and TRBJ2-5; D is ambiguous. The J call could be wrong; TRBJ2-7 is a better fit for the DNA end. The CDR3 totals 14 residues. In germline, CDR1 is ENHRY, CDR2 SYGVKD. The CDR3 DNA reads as TGTGCCATCAGACCCTCCGGCCCTTCCTACGAGCAGTACTTC. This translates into CAIRPSGPSYEQYF.

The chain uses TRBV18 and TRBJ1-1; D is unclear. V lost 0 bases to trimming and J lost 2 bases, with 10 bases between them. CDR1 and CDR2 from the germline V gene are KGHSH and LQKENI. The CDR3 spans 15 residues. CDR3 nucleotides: TGTGCCAGCTCACCACCTCATGGACGTAACACTGAAGCTTTCTTT. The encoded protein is CASSPPHGRNTEAFF.

The CDR3 region is CASSKAGAAQNYGYTF. The DNA for the CDR3 is TGTGCCAGCAGCAAAGCGGGGGCAGCTCAGAACTATGGCTACACCTTC. The chain joins TRBV7-2 to TRBJ1-2; D may be TRBD1 (6 bases). Germline V gene lookup returns CDR1 SGHTA and CDR2 FQGNSA. Trimming removed 5 bases at V and 2 bases at J, with 18 bases between. The length of the CDR3 is 16 residues.

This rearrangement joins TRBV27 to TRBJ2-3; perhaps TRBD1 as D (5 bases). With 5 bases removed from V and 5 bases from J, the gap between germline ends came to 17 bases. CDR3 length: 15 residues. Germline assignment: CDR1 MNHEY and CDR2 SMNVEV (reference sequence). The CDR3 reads CASSNRRGMKDTQYF. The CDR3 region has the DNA TGTGCCAGCAGTAACCGTAGGGGAATGAAAGATACGCAGTATTTT.

DNA of the CDR3: TGTGCCAGCAGTGAAATAGGGCAGGGCTACGAGCAGTACTTC. This gives the protein CASSEIGQGYEQYF. V gene TRBV6-1 combines with J gene TRBJ2-7, with D perhaps matching TRBD1 (5 bases). This CDR3 has 14 amino acids. Germline CDR1 and CDR2: MNHNS and SASEGT. Between the trimmed V and J ends, which lost 2 bases and 3 bases, there was a span of 11 bases.

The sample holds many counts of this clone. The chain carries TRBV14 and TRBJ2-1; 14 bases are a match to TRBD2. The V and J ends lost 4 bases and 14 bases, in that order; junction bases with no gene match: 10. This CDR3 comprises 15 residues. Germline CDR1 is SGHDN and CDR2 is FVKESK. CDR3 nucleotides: TGTGCCAGCAGCCCTCCGGGACTAGCGGGAGTTGGGGAGTTCTTC. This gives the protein CASSPPGLAGVGEFF.

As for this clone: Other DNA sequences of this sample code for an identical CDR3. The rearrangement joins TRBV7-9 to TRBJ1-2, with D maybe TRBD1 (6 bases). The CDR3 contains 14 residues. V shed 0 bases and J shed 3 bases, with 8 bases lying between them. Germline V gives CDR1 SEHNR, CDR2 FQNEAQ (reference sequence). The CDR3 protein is CASSLAGGDYGYTF. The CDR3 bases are TGTGCCAGCAGCTTAGCAGGGGGAGACTATGGCTACACCTTC. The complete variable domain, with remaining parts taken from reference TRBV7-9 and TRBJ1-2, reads DTGVSQNPRHKITKRGQNVTFRCDPISEHNRLYWYRQTLGQGPEFLTYFQNEAQLEKSRLLSDRFSAERPKGSFSTLEIQRTEQGDSAMYLCASSLAGGDYGYTFGSGTRLTVV.

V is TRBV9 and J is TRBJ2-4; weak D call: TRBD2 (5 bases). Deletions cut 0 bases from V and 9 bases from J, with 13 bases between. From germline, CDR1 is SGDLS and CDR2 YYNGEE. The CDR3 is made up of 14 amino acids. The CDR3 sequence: CASSVAGYETIQYF. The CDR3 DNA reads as TGTGCCAGCAGCGTAGCGGGGTATGAGACCATTCAGTACTTC.

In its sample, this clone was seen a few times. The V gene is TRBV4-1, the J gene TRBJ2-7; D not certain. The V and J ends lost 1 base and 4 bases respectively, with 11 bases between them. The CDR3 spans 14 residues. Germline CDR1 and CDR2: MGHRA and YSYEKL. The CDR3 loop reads CASSQVKPPYEQYF. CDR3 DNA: TGCGCCAGCAGCCAAGTCAAGCCGCCGTACGAGCAGTACTTC.

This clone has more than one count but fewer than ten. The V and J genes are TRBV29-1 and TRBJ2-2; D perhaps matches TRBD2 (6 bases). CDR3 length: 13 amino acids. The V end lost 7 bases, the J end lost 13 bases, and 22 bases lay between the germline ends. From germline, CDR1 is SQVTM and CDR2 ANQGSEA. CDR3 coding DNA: TGCAGCGCAGGGACTGCTCCCGGTGGTGGGCTGTTTTTT. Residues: CSAGTAPGGGLFF.

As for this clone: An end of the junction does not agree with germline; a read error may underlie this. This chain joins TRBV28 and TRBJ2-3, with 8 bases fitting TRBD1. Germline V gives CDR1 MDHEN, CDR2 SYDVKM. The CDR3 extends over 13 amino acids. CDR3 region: CASRISSRGRRDF. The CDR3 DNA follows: TGTGCCAGCAGGATTTCGAGCAGGGGGCGCAGGGATTTT. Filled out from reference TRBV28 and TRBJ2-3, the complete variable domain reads DVKVTQSSRYLVKRTGEKVFLECVQDMDHENMFWYRQDPGLGLRLIYFSYDVKMKEKGDIPEGYSVSREKKERFSLILESASTNQTSMYLCASRISSRGRRDFGPGTRLTVL.

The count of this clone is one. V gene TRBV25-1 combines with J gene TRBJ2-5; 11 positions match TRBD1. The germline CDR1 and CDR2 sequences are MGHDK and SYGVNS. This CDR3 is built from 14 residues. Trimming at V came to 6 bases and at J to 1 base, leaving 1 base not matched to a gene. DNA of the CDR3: TGTGCCAGCAGAGGGACAGGGGGCCAAGAGACCCAGTACTTC. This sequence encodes CASRGTGGQETQYF.

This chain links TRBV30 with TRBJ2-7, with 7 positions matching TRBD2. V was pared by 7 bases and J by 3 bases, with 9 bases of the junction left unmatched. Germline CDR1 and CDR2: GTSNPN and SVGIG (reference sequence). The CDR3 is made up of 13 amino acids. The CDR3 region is CASRRGLVYEQYF. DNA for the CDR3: TGTGCCTCCCGAAGAGGACTAGTCTACGAGCAGTACTTC.

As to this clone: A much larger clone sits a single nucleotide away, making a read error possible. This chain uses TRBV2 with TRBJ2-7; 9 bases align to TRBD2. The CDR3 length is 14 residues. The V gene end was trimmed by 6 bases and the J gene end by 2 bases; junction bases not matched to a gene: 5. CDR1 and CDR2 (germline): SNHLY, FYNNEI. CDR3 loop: CASRLTSGPYEQYF. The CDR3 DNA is TGTGCCAGCAGGCTGACTAGCGGTCCCTACGAGCAGTACTTC.

CDR3: CSASRDRGFQETQYF. CDR3 nucleotides: TGCAGCGCTTCCCGGGACAGGGGATTTCAAGAGACCCAGTACTTC. This rearrangement joins TRBV29-1 to TRBJ2-5, with 10 nucleotides matching TRBD1. The germline V gene encodes CDR1 SQVTM and CDR2 ANQGSEA. The CDR3 spans 15 residues. V lost 7 bases, J lost 2 bases, and 10 bases stayed unmatched.